This T cell receptor beta chain was observed in a study of immune heterogeneity within non-small cell lung tumors. The template consisted of bulk tumor genomic DNA, with roughly 0.6 ug used per sample. Collection of several biopsies per primary tumor, spaced far apart, took place during surgery. Curative operations were performed on patients who had untreated, newly diagnosed non-small cell lung cancer. Those donating were patients (newly diagnosed with non-small cell lung cancer) who were having surgery with curative intent. V gave up 5 bases and J gave up 4 bases; unmatched junction bases: 4. The CDR3 is 12 residues long. In germline, CDR1 is SQVTM, CDR2 ANQGSEA. Amplification of TCR beta CDR3 was performed by multiplex PCR with 32 V and 13 J primers. TCRdb passed the multiplex PCR reads through MiXCR, listing each CDR3 protein once. The profile shows approximately 9,500 distinct CDR3 sequences, roughly 29% of them singletons.

This TCR derives from a woman aged 50 to 65 with non-small cell lung cancer. The sequencing input was lung tumor tissue. This chain connects TRBV29-1 to TRBJ1-2, with 7 bases aligning to TRBD1. The CDR3 is CSVSGTVYGYTF. The CDR3 nucleotides read TGCAGCGTTTCCGGGACAGTCTATGGCTACACCTTC.